This T cell receptor (beta chain) was sequenced in a study of cytomegalovirus exposure and HLA in healthy donors. Overall study findings and caveats: Across donors, presence/absence analyses took sequencing depth to be roughly uniform.

This CDR3 region has 16 residues. The V gene's germline CDR1 is LGHNA and CDR2 YSLEER. V shed 0 bases, J shed 4 bases, and the junction held 8 bases outside the gene matches. This clone occurred a few times. What it binds is not known. PCR amplification relied on 60 Vbeta primers (plus 13 Jbeta primers). Profiled with immunoSEQ multiplex PCR; TCRdb holds only in-frame clones, not every one. The sample lists about 150,000 clones, approximately 9% occurring once. Material: PBMCs. This sequence joins TRBV4-3 and TRBJ2-7; 8 bases map to TRBD2. The receptor was isolated from a male donor in good health and CMV-seronegative. CDR3 protein: CASSQDTGTSGYEQYF. The CDR3 DNA follows: TGCGCCAGCAGCCAAGATACTGGGACTAGTGGGTACGAGCAGTACTTC.